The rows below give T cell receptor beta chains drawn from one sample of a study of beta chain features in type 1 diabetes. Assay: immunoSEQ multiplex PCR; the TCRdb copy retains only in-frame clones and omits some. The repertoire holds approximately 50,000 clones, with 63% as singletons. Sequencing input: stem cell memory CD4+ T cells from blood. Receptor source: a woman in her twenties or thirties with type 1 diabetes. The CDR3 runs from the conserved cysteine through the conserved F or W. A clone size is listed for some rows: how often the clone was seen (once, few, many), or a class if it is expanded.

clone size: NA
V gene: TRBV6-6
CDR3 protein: CASRPNRGESTEAFF

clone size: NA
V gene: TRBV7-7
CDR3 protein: CASSYVGGDTQYF

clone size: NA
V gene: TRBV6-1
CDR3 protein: CASSDGTRLGEQFF

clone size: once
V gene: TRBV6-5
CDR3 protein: CASSYSGRANTEAFF

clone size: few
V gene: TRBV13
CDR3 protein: CASSFLGTSGPRSQETQYF

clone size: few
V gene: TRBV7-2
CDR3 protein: CASSLVRLETETQYF

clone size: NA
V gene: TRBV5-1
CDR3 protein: CASSLGRDSSNQPQHF

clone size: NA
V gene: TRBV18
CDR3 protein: CASSPMGGGYEQYF

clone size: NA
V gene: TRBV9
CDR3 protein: CASSVVDLAGGAETQYF

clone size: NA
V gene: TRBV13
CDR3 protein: CASSKWTSGSNEQFF

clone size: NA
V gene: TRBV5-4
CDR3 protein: CASSLGRTPADTQYF

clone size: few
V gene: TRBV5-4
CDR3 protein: CASRYGQGVDGDTQYF

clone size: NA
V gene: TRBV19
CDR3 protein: CASRSRVNTEAFF

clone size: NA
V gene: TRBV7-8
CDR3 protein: CASSSGQGGPTNYGYTF

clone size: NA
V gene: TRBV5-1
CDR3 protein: CASSPGSLQETQYF

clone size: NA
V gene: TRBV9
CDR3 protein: CASSAYNQETQYF

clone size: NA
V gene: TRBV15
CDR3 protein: CATSESESGLRNQETQYF

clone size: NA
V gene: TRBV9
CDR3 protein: CASSVRTGRDTQYF

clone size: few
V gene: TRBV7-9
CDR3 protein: CASSSPGTRMFF

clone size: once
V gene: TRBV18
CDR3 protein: CASSYYRAIGTDTQYF

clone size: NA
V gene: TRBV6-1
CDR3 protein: CASSVSGRTFF

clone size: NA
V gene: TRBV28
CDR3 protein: CASSTGLAGGVSYEQYF

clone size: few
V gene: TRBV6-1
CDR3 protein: CASSLTSGVYNEQFF

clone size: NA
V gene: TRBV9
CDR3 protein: CASSVTLAGGTDTQYF

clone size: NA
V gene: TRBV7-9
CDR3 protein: CASKKRGEGTGELFF

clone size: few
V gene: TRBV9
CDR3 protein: CASSVGQVMTFHGYTF

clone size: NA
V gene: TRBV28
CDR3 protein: CASSLGQDPYEQYF

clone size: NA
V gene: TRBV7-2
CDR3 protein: CASSFDRSSGNTIYF

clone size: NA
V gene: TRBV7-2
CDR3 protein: CASSLDRFGQPQHF

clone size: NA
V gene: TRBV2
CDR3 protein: CASRREGNEQFF

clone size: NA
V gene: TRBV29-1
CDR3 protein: CSTEQGGGTEAFF

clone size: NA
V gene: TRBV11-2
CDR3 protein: CASSPLDRPAVYGYTF

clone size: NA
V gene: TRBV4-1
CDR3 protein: CASSQASHRTELYGYTF

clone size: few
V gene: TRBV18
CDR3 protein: CASSSYRGTGELFF

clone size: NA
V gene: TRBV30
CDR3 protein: CAWKGLTGPSTHNEKLFF

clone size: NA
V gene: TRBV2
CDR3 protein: CASSENQGFSGYTF

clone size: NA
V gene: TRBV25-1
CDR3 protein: CASSVTSPGNTEAFF

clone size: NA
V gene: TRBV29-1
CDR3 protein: CSVPDSSTNEKLFF

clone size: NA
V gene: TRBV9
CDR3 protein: CASSVGDREYTEAFF

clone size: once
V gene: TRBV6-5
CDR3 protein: CATRDISEAFF

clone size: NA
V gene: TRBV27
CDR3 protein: CASSLYIRTASNTGELFF

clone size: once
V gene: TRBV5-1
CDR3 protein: CASSPFVGSLGTGELFF

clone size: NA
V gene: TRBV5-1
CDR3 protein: CASSLRSSGEETQYF